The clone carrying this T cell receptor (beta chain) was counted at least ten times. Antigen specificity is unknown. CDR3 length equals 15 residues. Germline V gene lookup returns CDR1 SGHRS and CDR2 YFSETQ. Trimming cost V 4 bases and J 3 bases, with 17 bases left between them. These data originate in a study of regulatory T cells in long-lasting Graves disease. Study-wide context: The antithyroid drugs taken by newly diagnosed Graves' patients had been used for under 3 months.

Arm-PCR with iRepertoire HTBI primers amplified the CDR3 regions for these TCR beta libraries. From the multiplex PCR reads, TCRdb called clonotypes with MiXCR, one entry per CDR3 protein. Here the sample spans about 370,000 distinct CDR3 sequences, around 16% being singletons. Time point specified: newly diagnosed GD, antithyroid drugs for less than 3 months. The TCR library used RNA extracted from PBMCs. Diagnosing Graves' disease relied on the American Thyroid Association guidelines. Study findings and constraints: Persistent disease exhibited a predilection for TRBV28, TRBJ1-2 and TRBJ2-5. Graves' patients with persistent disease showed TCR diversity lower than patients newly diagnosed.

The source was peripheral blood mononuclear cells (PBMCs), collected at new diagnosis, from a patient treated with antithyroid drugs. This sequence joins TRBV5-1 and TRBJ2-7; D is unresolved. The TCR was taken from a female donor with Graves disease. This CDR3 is CASSGEFDGDYEQYF. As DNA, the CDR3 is TGCGCCAGCAGCGGAGAGTTCGATGGGGACTACGAGCAGTACTTC.